This T cell receptor beta chain was sequenced for a study of shared clonotypes between healthy human individuals. Study conclusions and caveats: Despite large depth, rarefaction showed incomplete sorted-subset sequencing.

Concerning this clone: Its target is unknown.

Measured with immunoSEQ multiplex PCR; TCRdb has only the in-frame clones, and not every one. The table lists under 600,000 clones, more than 95% of them singletons, with 0.057% in the top ten. This CDR3 is 13 amino acids long. Trimming removed 1 base at V and 8 bases at J, with 11 bases between. The germline V gene has CDR1 SSHAT and CDR2 FNYEAQ (reference sequence). The clonotype originates from a woman aged 25-40 years in good health. The chain carries TRBV7-7 and TRBJ1-2; no firm D call. Sequencing input: naive CD4+ T cells sorted from blood. Subset defined: CD45RA+ positively selected. The CDR3 region is CASSLGTLGGYTF. CDR3 nucleotide sequence: TGTGCCAGCAGCTTAGGGACTCTCGGGGGCTACACCTTC.